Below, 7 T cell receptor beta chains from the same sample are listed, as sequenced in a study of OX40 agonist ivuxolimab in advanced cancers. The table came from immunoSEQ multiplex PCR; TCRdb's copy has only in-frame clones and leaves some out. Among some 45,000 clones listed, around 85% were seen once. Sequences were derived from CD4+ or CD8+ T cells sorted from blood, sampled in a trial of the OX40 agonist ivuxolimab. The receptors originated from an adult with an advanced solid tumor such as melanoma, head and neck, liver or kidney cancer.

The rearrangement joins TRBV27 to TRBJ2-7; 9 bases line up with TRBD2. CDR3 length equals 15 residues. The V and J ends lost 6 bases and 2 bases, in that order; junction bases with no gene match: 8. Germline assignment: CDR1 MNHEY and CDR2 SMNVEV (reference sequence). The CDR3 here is CASRISGTSPYEQYV. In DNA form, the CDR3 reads TGTGCCAGCAGAATATCCGGGACTAGCCCCTACGAGCAGTACGTC.

CDR3 residues: CAGPWGHGYTF. In DNA form, the CDR3 reads TGTGCCGGGCCGTGGGGGCATGGCTACACCTTC. The chain combines TRBV2 with TRBJ1-2, with TRBD1 as a possible D gene (6 bases). The CDR3 covers 11 residues. Germline-derived CDR1 and CDR2 are SNHLY and FYNNEI. The V gene lost 11 bases and the J gene lost 6 bases, with 13 bases spanning the gap.

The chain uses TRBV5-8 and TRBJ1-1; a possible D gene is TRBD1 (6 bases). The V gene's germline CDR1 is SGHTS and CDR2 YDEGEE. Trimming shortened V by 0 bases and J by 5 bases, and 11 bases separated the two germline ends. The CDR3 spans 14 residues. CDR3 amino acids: CASSLGGAGTEAFF. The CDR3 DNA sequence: TGTGCCAGCAGCTTGGGGGGGGCCGGGACTGAAGCTTTCTTT.

In DNA, the CDR3 is TGTGCCAGCAGCTTGGGTGGGGGAGAGCAGTACGTC. It specifies CASSLGGGEQYV. V gene TRBV5-4 combines with J gene TRBJ2-7; D tentatively reads TRBD1 or TRBD2 (5 bases each). In germline, CDR1 is SGHNT, CDR2 YYREEE (reference sequence). This CDR3 spans 12 amino acids. Between the trimmed V and J ends, which lost 0 bases and 7 bases, there was a span of 8 bases.

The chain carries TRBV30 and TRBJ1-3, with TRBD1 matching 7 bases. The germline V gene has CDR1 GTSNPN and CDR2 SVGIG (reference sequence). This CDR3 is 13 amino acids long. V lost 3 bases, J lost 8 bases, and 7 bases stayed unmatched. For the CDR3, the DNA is TGTGCCTGGAGAGAAACAGGGGCTTACACCATATATTTT. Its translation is CAWRETGAYTIYF.

DNA of the CDR3: TGCGCCAGCAGCTCCGGGACGCCAAATGAGCAGTTCTTC. It yields the protein CASSSGTPNEQFF. The chain joins TRBV4-1 to TRBJ2-1; TRBD1 or TRBD2 may be the D gene (5 bases each). There are 13 residues in the CDR3. The germline V gene has CDR1 MGHRA and CDR2 YSYEKL. Trimming took off 5 bases at V and 7 bases at J, with 12 bases between the two ends.

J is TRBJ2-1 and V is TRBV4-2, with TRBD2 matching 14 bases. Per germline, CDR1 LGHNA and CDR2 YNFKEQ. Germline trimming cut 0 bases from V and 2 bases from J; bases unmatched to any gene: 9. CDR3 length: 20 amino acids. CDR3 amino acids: CASSQEGTSGGPGPYNEQFF. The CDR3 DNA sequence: TGTGCCAGCAGCCAAGAAGGGACTAGCGGGGGCCCTGGTCCCTACAATGAGCAGTTCTTC.